This TCR beta chain was sequenced during a study of lymphopenia after photon versus proton radiotherapy. The study's findings and limits: Oligoclonal CD8+ Temra expansion after nadir drove photon patients' diversity drop. Post-nadir TCR diversity decline inversely tracked overall survival among those who died. Proton therapy kept repertoires fairly stable, unlike photons, which gained effector/memory cells. Only patients who died were analyzed for survival; proton advantage is unproven.

CDR1 SGHAT and CDR2 FQDESV come from the germline V gene (reference sequence). The CDR3 sequence is 13 residues long. Trimming left V 0 bases short and J 11 bases short, with 13 bases between. Assay: immunoSEQ multiplex PCR; the TCRdb copy retains only in-frame clones and omits some. The sample has roughly 35,000 clones, around 85% seen once. With regard to this clone: Its antigen is as yet unknown.

V is TRBV11-1 and J is TRBJ1-1, with no clear D. This receptor was obtained from a man aged 50 or older with gastric cancer. The source was peripheral blood, collected from a patient treated with photon-based radiotherapy. The CDR3 region has the DNA TGTGCCAGCAGCTTAGCGGGTCACTTTGGCGCTTTCTTT. Its translation: CASSLAGHFGAFF.